One sample yielded the 24 T cell receptor beta chains listed below, sequenced in a study of cytomegalovirus exposure and HLA in healthy donors. Vbeta (60) and Jbeta (13) primers were used in the PCR. TCRdb keeps only in-frame clones here, not all; method: immunoSEQ multiplex PCR. The data show about 170,000 clones, roughly 80% seen once. Material for sequencing was PBMCs. All receptors come from a girl aged 2-10 years in good health and CMV-seropositive.

V gene TRBV30 combines with J gene TRBJ1-1; possibly TRBD1 for D (6 bases). Germline V gene sequence: CDR1 GTSNPN, CDR2 SVGIG (reference sequence). With 7 bases removed from V and 1 base from J, the gap between germline ends came to 16 bases. The CDR3 runs 14 residues. The CDR3 DNA is TGTGCCTTCTGTTCAGGGGAACCGAACACTGAAGCTTTCTTT. It encodes CAFCSGEPNTEAFF.

V and J are TRBV7-9 and TRBJ2-1; no reliable D call. The CDR3 extends over 14 amino acids. CDR1 is SEHNR and CDR2 is FQNEAQ in the germline V gene (reference sequence). V lost 2 bases and J 5 bases, leaving 10 bases between the germline ends. As DNA, the CDR3 is TGTGCCAGCAGCTTATTCGAGCGCGACAATGAGCAGTTCTTC. It yields the protein CASSLFERDNEQFF.

The chain employs TRBV5-1 and TRBJ2-2, with TRBD2 matching over 14 bases. The V gene's germline CDR1 is SGHRS and CDR2 YFSETQ. The CDR3 has 15 amino acids. Unmatched junction bases numbered 5, after V lost 4 bases and J lost 9 bases. The chain's CDR3 is CASSAGTSGSWELFF. The DNA of the CDR3 is TGCGCCAGCAGCGCCGGGACTAGCGGGAGCTGGGAGCTGTTTTTT.

The rearrangement joins TRBV7-9 to TRBJ1-4; D remains ambiguous. The V gene's germline CDR1 is SEHNR and CDR2 FQNEAQ (reference sequence). This CDR3 has 14 residues. Trimming left V 5 bases short and J 4 bases short, with 11 bases between. For the CDR3, the DNA is TGTGCCAGCAGCCCCGGAGGATTTAATGAAAAACTGTTTTTT. Its translation: CASSPGGFNEKLFF.

This clone has only one observation. In DNA form, the CDR3 reads TGTGCCAGCAGTGCTGGACTAGCGGGGGGGGGCCTCTACAATGAGCAGTTCTTC. Its translation: CASSAGLAGGGLYNEQFF. The rearrangement links TRBV2 to TRBJ2-1; 15 bases align to TRBD2. This CDR3 has 18 residues. Trimming took 4 bases from V and 3 from J; bases not matched to a gene: 7. Germline assignment: CDR1 SNHLY and CDR2 FYNNEI. The variable domain in full, with the rest retrieved from reference TRBV2 and TRBJ2-1, is EPEVTQTPSHQVTQMGQEVILRCVPISNHLYFYWYRQILGQKVEFLVSFYNNEISEKSEIFDDQFSVERPDGSNFTLKIRSTKLEDSAMYFCASSAGLAGGGLYNEQFFGPGTRLTVL.

This clone came up once. The chain is built from TRBV7-2 and TRBJ2-7, with TRBD1 matching 9 bases. Trimming cost V 2 bases and J 3 bases; bases outside gene matches: 11. The CDR3 contains 17 residues. Germline lookup yields CDR1 SGHTA and CDR2 FQGNSA. CDR3 sequence reads: CASSLSFGGTGLYEQYF. DNA of the CDR3: TGTGCCAGCAGCTTAAGTTTTGGCGGGACAGGGCTCTACGAGCAGTACTTC. Supplemented by reference TRBV7-2 and TRBJ2-7, the full variable domain reads GAGVSQSPSNKVTEKGKDVELRCDPISGHTALYWYRQSLGQGLEFLIYFQGNSAPDKSGLPSDRFSAERTGGSVSTLTIQRTQQEDSAVYLCASSLSFGGTGLYEQYFGPGTRLTVT.

V and J are TRBV2 and TRBJ2-5; weak D call: TRBD2 (6 bases). Germline-derived CDR1 and CDR2 are SNHLY and FYNNEI. V lost 6 bases to trimming and J lost 2 bases, with 16 bases between them. The CDR3 consists of 15 residues. In DNA, the CDR3 is TGTGCCAGCAGGGCCTACCCCAGCGGGCAAGAGACCCAGTACTTC. Its protein is CASRAYPSGQETQYF.

CDR3 DNA: TGTGCCAGCAGCCTGAAGGGTAGCGTCAGTGGCACTGAAGCTTTCTTT. As protein: CASSLKGSVSGTEAFF. The rearrangement uses TRBV5-6 and TRBJ1-1; D ambiguous. The germline gives CDR1 SGHDT, CDR2 YYEEEE. There are 16 residues in the CDR3. The V gene lost 4 bases and the J gene lost 4 bases, with 20 bases spanning the gap.

This clone was found once. V gene TRBV28 combines with J gene TRBJ1-3, with D perhaps TRBD1 (6 bases). V was cut by 6 bases and J by 4 bases, with 13 bases left in between. CDR1 and CDR2 from the germline V gene are MDHEN and SYDVKM. The CDR3 extends over 14 amino acids. The DNA for the CDR3 is TGTGCCAGCAGCCCGGGGGGGGCAGGAAACACCATATATTTT. Translation: CASSPGGAGNTIYF.

This clone showed up just once. The rearrangement links TRBV10-3 to TRBJ1-1; D uncertain. This CDR3 has 13 amino acids. Trimming shortened V by 0 bases and J by 4 bases, and 6 bases separated the two germline ends. In germline, CDR1 is ENHRY, CDR2 SYGVKD. The CDR3 bases are TGTGCCATCAGTGAGTCCGGGAGCACTGAAGCTTTCTTT. It is translated as CAISESGSTEAFF.

The V and J genes are TRBV4-1 and TRBJ2-5, with a possible D match to TRBD2 (5 bases). Judging by the DNA end, TRBJ2-7 fits better; the J call may be wrong. Germline-derived CDR1 and CDR2 are MGHRA and YSYEKL. The CDR3 runs 15 residues. The CDR3 nucleotides are TGCGCCAGCAGCCAAGTTTATGAGGGAACCTACGAGCAGTACTTC. Translation gives CASSQVYEGTYEQYF.

The chain joins TRBV6-6 to TRBJ1-2; no firm D call. CDR3 size: 12 residues. Germline V gene lookup returns CDR1 MNHNY and CDR2 SVGAGI (reference sequence). V was cut by 6 bases and J by 5 bases, with 10 bases left in between. CDR3 amino acids: CASSPRLYGYTF. CDR3 nucleotide sequence: TGTGCCAGCAGCCCAAGACTATATGGCTACACCTTC.

The chain recombines TRBV29-1 with TRBJ1-1; 9 nucleotides agree with TRBD1. The germline gives CDR1 SQVTM, CDR2 ANQGSEA. The CDR3 extends over 12 amino acids. The ends lost 4 bases at V and 3 bases at J; junction bases unmatched: 0. The CDR3 spells CSVGQGDTEAFF. CDR3 nucleotide sequence: TGCAGCGTTGGACAGGGGGACACTGAAGCTTTCTTT.

This clone was picked up one time. The chain joins TRBV27 to TRBJ2-2; 7 bases align to TRBD1. This CDR3 comprises 14 residues. In germline, CDR1 is MNHEY, CDR2 SMNVEV (reference sequence). The V and J ends lost 2 bases and 6 bases, in that order; junction bases with no gene match: 3. The CDR3 DNA sequence: TGTGCCAGCAGTTTAGACAGGGTGGCCGGGGAGCTGTTTTTT. This translates into CASSLDRVAGELFF.

The genes are TRBV28 and TRBJ1-1; D uncertain. The ends were cut back, 2 bases at V and 0 bases at J, with 7 bases in the middle. The V gene's germline CDR1 is MDHEN and CDR2 SYDVKM. This CDR3 contains 14 residues. CDR3 DNA sequence: TGTGCCAGCAGTTTACAGGCTTTGAACACTGAAGCTTTCTTT. It yields the protein CASSLQALNTEAFF.

The chain couples TRBV5-1 to TRBJ2-7; 8 bases fit TRBD1. Germline V gives CDR1 SGHRS, CDR2 YFSETQ. The length of the CDR3 is 15 residues. The trim removed 2 bases at V and 3 bases at J, leaving 7 bases unmatched. CDR3 sequence reads: CASSFGTGGFYEQYF. The CDR3 region has the DNA TGCGCCAGCAGCTTTGGTACAGGGGGATTCTACGAGCAGTACTTC.

This clone occurred a few times. The rearrangement uses TRBV6-1 and TRBJ1-1, with D possibly being TRBD1 (6 bases). Trimming removed 6 bases from V and 1 base from J, with 12 bases in between. This CDR3 comprises 14 residues. Germline loops: CDR1 MNHNS, CDR2 SASEGT. This CDR3 is CASSDKQGNTEAFF. CDR3 coding DNA: TGTGCCAGCAGCGATAAACAGGGGAACACTGAAGCTTTCTTT.

The CDR3 region has the DNA TGCGCCAGCAGCCAAGTACGCGGTGGGGCCAACGTCCTGACTTTC. Protein sequence: CASSQVRGGANVLTF. This chain joins TRBV4-1 and TRBJ2-6; D call uncertain. The length of the CDR3 is 15 residues. Germline-derived CDR1 and CDR2 are MGHRA and YSYEKL. V dropped 1 base and J dropped 3 bases, with 7 bases sitting between them.

The V gene is TRBV19, the J gene TRBJ1-1, with 7 nucleotides matching TRBD1. CDR1 is LNHDA and CDR2 is SQIVND in the germline V gene (reference sequence). The CDR3 covers 14 residues. The J segment lost 7 bases and the V segment lost 5 bases, leaving 10 bases of the junction unmatched. CDR3 loop: CASSLTTGFDEAFF. CDR3 in DNA: TGTGCCAGTAGTCTTACGACAGGGTTTGATGAAGCTTTCTTT.

The chain employs TRBV5-8 and TRBJ2-3; possibly TRBD2 for D (6 bases). The CDR3 sequence is 17 residues long. The germline V gene has CDR1 SGHTS and CDR2 YDEGEE. Trimming took off 0 bases at V and 1 base at J, with 15 bases between the two ends. The CDR3 region is CASSLARERAGTDTQYF. The CDR3 region has the DNA TGTGCCAGCAGCTTGGCGCGCGAGCGGGCGGGCACAGATACGCAGTATTTT.

J is TRBJ2-7 and V is TRBV6-1, with a weak D call TRBD2 (6 bases). In germline, CDR1 is MNHNS, CDR2 SASEGT. V was cut by 8 bases and J by 0 bases, with 14 bases left in between. The CDR3 is 14 residues long. The CDR3 DNA is TGTGCCAGCCGTCAGGCGGGAAGCTCCTACGAGCAGTACTTC. Translation: CASRQAGSSYEQYF.

This clone has a single count. V is TRBV7-8 and J is TRBJ2-3; 11 bases align to TRBD1. CDR1 and CDR2 from the germline V gene are SGHVS and FQNEAQ. V lost 5 bases and J lost 3; bases outside the gene matches: 19. This CDR3 contains 20 residues. In DNA, the CDR3 is TGTGCCAGCAGCCGATCCGGGACAGGGGGGGCCTTGGGAGGTACAGATACGCAGTATTTT. Protein sequence: CASSRSGTGGALGGTDTQYF.

V usage is TRBV29-1 and J usage is TRBJ2-1; 7 nucleotides agree with TRBD1. This CDR3 comprises 14 residues. V shed 3 bases, J shed 1 base, and the junction held 3 bases outside the gene matches. CDR1 and CDR2 from the germline V gene are SQVTM and ANQGSEA. The CDR3 coding sequence is TGCAGCGTTGAGGAACAGGGGTCCTACAATGAGCAGTTCTTC. Protein: CSVEEQGSYNEQFF.

This chain uses TRBV28 with TRBJ1-2; 8 nucleotides line up with TRBD1. Germline V lookup: CDR1 MDHEN, CDR2 SYDVKM. V was clipped by 6 bases and J by 9 bases; unmatched bases: 12. This CDR3 is 14 amino acids long. DNA for the CDR3: TGTGCCAGCAGCTCTCCTAGGACAGGGATTAGCTACACCTTC. Amino acids: CASSSPRTGISYTF.